The present TCR beta chain was sequenced within a study of T cell responses to AZD1222 COVID-19 vaccine. Study-level findings and limits: CD4 TCRs linked to vaccination spanned spike, dominating at 160-218 and 743-854. Seropositive status at baseline applied to only 5 or 6 AZD1222 recipients. Repertoire sampling was restricted to post-peak T cell response timepoints.

As regards this clone: What it binds is unknown.

TCRdb keeps only in-frame clones here, not all; method: immunoSEQ multiplex PCR. Of 200,000 or so clones in the sample, 85% to 90% are singletons; the top ten hold approximately 2.5%. This receptor was obtained from an adult in good health. Material: peripheral blood, obtained on day 0 of MenACWY control vaccination.

The CDR3 nucleotides are TGTGCCAGCAGCTTAGTTAGGTGGACTAGCACTTTCTATGAGCAGTTCTTC. It yields the protein CASSLVRWTSTFYEQFF. This chain links TRBV7-8 with TRBJ2-1; 8 nucleotides align to TRBD2. The J segment lost 8 bases and the V segment lost 1 base, leaving 13 bases of the junction unmatched. The CDR3 runs 17 residues. Germline values: CDR1 SGHVS, CDR2 FQNEAQ.